The 27 T cell receptor beta chains below all came from one sample that was sequenced in a study of shared clonotypes between healthy human individuals. Generated by immunoSEQ multiplex PCR, the TCRdb table keeps only in-frame clones and is missing some. The table shows about 1,900,000 clones, with over 85% occurring only once. As defined, naive CD8 cells were CD45RO-negative and positively selected for CCR7, with terminally differentiated effector memory CD45RA+ cells excluded. Sequences were obtained from naive CD8+ T cells sorted from blood. All receptors derive from a man aged 18 to 35 in good health.

CDR3 residues: CASSLGASGETDTQYF. CDR3 coding DNA: TGTGCCAGCAGCTTAGGGGCTAGCGGGGAAACAGATACGCAGTATTTT. J is TRBJ2-3 and V is TRBV11-2; 9 bases are a match to TRBD2. This CDR3 contains 16 residues. The ends lost 1 base at V and 3 bases at J; junction bases unmatched: 5. CDR1 and CDR2 (germline): SGHAT, FQNNGV.

This sequence joins TRBV5-4 and TRBJ2-3, with 8 bases that match TRBD1. This CDR3 is built from 14 residues. V gave up 4 bases and J gave up 3 bases; unmatched junction bases: 4. Germline loops: CDR1 SGHNT, CDR2 YYREEE (reference sequence). The CDR3 coding sequence is TGTGCCAGCAGCCCGGACAGGGCGACAGATACGCAGTATTTT. It codes for CASSPDRATDTQYF.

This chain uses TRBV9 with TRBJ1-1; 7 bases agree with TRBD1. Germline V gene lookup returns CDR1 SGDLS and CDR2 YYNGEE. V lost 4 bases to trimming and J lost 0 bases; unmatched junction nucleotides: 3. There are 14 residues in the CDR3. The CDR3 bases are TGTGCCAGCAGCCAGGGGGGAGTGAACACTGAAGCTTTCTTT. Amino acid sequence: CASSQGGVNTEAFF.

The CDR3 here is CASSLVPGGGVNEQFF. CDR3 DNA: TGTGCCAGCAGCTTAGTACCCGGGGGCGGGGTTAATGAGCAGTTCTTC. The V call is TRBV7-2, the J call TRBJ2-1; D might be TRBD1 or TRBD2, each matching 6 bases. Trimming cost V 1 base and J 7 bases, with 17 bases left between them. CDR3 length equals 16 residues. The germline gives CDR1 SGHTA, CDR2 FQGNSA. Filled out from reference TRBV7-2 and TRBJ2-1, the complete variable domain reads GAGVSQSPSNKVTEKGKDVELRCDPISGHTALYWYRQSLGQGLEFLIYFQGNSAPDKSGLPSDRFSAERTGGSVSTLTIQRTQQEDSAVYLCASSLVPGGGVNEQFFGPGTRLTVL.

This clone came up a few times. This rearrangement joins TRBV7-9 to TRBJ2-2; D gene ambiguous. The germline V gene encodes CDR1 SEHNR and CDR2 FQNEAQ (reference sequence). CDR3 size: 13 residues. V was trimmed by 3 bases and J by 5 bases, leaving 7 bases between them. The CDR3 nucleotides are TGTGCCAGCAGCTTTGGAGCAACCGGGGAGCTGTTTTTT. Its protein is CASSFGATGELFF.

About this clone itself: At the DNA level, this CDR3 is encoded by other sequences in the same sample as well. This chain uses TRBV5-1 with TRBJ2-7; 8 positions agree with TRBD2. Unmatched junction bases numbered 8, after V lost 5 bases and J lost 4 bases. Germline assignment: CDR1 SGHRS and CDR2 YFSETQ. The CDR3 has 14 amino acids. In DNA form, the CDR3 reads TGCGCCAGCAGTTCTACGGGGGGGCCTTACGAGCAGTACTTC. Protein sequence: CASSSTGGPYEQYF.

The chain uses TRBV7-9 and TRBJ2-7; unclear D gene. Trimming took 6 bases from V and 6 from J, leaving 15 bases between them. From germline, CDR1 is SEHNR and CDR2 FQNEAQ (reference sequence). The CDR3 is 13 amino acids. CDR3 bases: TGTGCCAGCAGTATATCCTGGGCAGCCGAGCAGTACTTC. Protein product: CASSISWAAEQYF. Filled out from reference TRBV7-9 and TRBJ2-7, the complete variable domain reads DTGVSQNPRHKITKRGQNVTFRCDPISEHNRLYWYRQTLGQGPEFLTYFQNEAQLEKSRLLSDRFSAERPKGSFSTLEIQRTEQGDSAMYLCASSISWAAEQYFGPGTRLTVT.

The V and J genes are TRBV6-1 and TRBJ2-3; 7 bases match TRBD2. This CDR3 contains 15 residues. CDR1 is MNHNS, CDR2 SASEGT, per germline. V dropped 3 bases and J dropped 1; count of bases not matched to a gene: 4. The CDR3 DNA follows: TGTGCCAGCAGTGAGTTCCGGGGGGGCACAGATACGCAGTATTTT. This sequence encodes CASSEFRGGTDTQYF.

The J gene is TRBJ2-1, the V gene TRBV9; 8 nucleotides match TRBD2. Germline-derived CDR1 and CDR2 are SGDLS and YYNGEE. The CDR3 has 15 residues. V gave up 0 bases and J gave up 6 bases; unmatched junction bases: 5. The CDR3: CASSVESGSINEQFF. The CDR3 nucleotides read TGTGCCAGCAGCGTAGAGAGCGGGAGTATCAATGAGCAGTTCTTC.

The V call is TRBV2, the J call TRBJ2-1; weak D call: TRBD2 (6 bases). The CDR3 length is 14 residues. V was cut by 8 bases and J by 8 bases, with 19 bases left in between. Germline V gene sequence: CDR1 SNHLY, CDR2 FYNNEI. The CDR3 loop is CASFWTSPGDEQFF. The DNA for the CDR3 is TGTGCCAGCTTTTGGACATCCCCGGGGGATGAGCAGTTCTTC.

This chain joins TRBV5-1 and TRBJ2-7; TRBD1 matches 12 bases. CDR1 and CDR2 (germline): SGHRS, YFSETQ. The V segment lost 4 bases and the J segment 2 bases; nucleotides outside the gene matches: 10. The CDR3 is made up of 17 amino acids. CDR3 in DNA: TGCGCCAGCAGCATACCGGGACAGGGGGCAAACCCCTACGAGCAGTACTTC. Translating it yields CASSIPGQGANPYEQYF. Complete variable domain (other parts from reference TRBV5-1 and TRBJ2-7): KAGVTQTPRYLIKTRGQQVTLSCSPISGHRSVSWYQQTPGQGLQFLFEYFSETQRNKGNFPGRFSGRQFSNSRSEMNVSTLELGDSALYLCASSIPGQGANPYEQYFGPGTRLTVT.

V and J are TRBV2 and TRBJ2-3, with TRBD2 as a possible D gene (7 bases). Germline CDR1 SNHLY, CDR2 FYNNEI. This CDR3 contains 17 residues. With 0 bases removed from V and 4 bases from J, the gap between germline ends came to 17 bases. The CDR3 DNA reads TGTGCCAGCAGTGAAGCTCCCGCCGGGGGGCCCGCAGATACGCAGTATTTT. It codes for CASSEAPAGGPADTQYF.

CDR3 amino acids: CASRPRHGGTYTDTQYF. The CDR3 nucleotides read TGTGCCAGCAGACCCAGACACGGGGGGACCTACACAGATACGCAGTATTTT. The rearrangement joins TRBV2 to TRBJ2-3; TRBD2 aligns across 7 bases. In germline, CDR1 is SNHLY, CDR2 FYNNEI. Germline trimming cut 6 bases from V and 2 bases from J; bases unmatched to any gene: 14. This CDR3 contains 17 residues.

The J gene is TRBJ1-6, the V gene TRBV10-3; D gene uncertain. CDR1 ENHRY and CDR2 SYGVKD come from the germline V gene. The CDR3 has 15 residues. Trimming pared 3 bases from V and 8 bases from J, leaving 14 bases between. CDR3 loop: CAISDHDFLDSPLHF. The DNA for the CDR3 is TGTGCCATCAGTGACCATGACTTTCTGGATTCACCCCTCCACTTT.

On this clone itself: Mismatch with germline at one junction end may stem from a read error. The chain links TRBV7-7 to TRBJ2-7; 8 nucleotides match TRBD2. Per the germline V gene, CDR1 is SSHAT and CDR2 is FNYEAQ (reference sequence). CDR3 length equals 15 residues. The CDR3 coding sequence is TGTGCTAGCAGCTTAGGACGGGAGGGTGCCTACGAGCAGTACTTC. Its translation is CASSLGREGAYEQYF. The variable domain in full, with the rest retrieved from reference TRBV7-7 and TRBJ2-7, is GAGVSQSPRYKVTKRGQDVTLRCDPISSHATLYWYQQALGQGPEFLTYFNYEAQPDKSGLPSDRFSAERPEGSISTLTIQRTEQRDSAMYRCASSLGREGAYEQYFGPGTRLTVT.

V gene TRBV11-2 combines with J gene TRBJ2-7, with a possible D match to TRBD2 (6 bases). The CDR3 loop spans 15 amino acids. The V end was cut by 5 bases, the J end by 0 bases, with 14 bases between. Germline V gene lookup returns CDR1 SGHAT and CDR2 FQNNGV. DNA of the CDR3: TGTGCCAGCAGCGCGTGGGACTCGAGCTCCTACGAGCAGTACTTC. Protein sequence: CASSAWDSSSYEQYF.

This clone was picked up one time. The V call is TRBV4-3, the J call TRBJ1-1, with TRBD1 as a possible D gene (5 bases). This CDR3 is 15 amino acids long. The germline CDR1 and CDR2 sequences are LGHNA and YSLEER. V shed 0 bases and J shed 6 bases, with 14 bases lying between them. DNA of the CDR3: TGCGCCAGCAGCCAAGATCTTATGAGGGGCTCTGAAGCTTTCTTT. This sequence encodes CASSQDLMRGSEAFF.

The V gene is TRBV11-2, the J gene TRBJ2-7; 8 bases match TRBD1. CDR3 size: 17 residues. V was pared by 0 bases and J by 2 bases, with 9 bases of the junction left unmatched. CDR1 and CDR2 (germline): SGHAT, FQNNGV. CDR3 sequence (DNA): TGTGCCAGCAGCTTAGATCCCCCTGCGACAGGGGCCTACGAGCAGTACTTC. It codes for CASSLDPPATGAYEQYF.

The chain employs TRBV19 and TRBJ2-7, with 8 nucleotides matching TRBD2. This CDR3 has 16 amino acids. V was clipped by 0 bases and J by 5 bases; unmatched bases: 9. Germline CDR1 is LNHDA and CDR2 is SQIVND (reference sequence). Here the CDR3 reads CASSIDVAGTWNEQYF. CDR3 in DNA: TGTGCCAGTAGTATAGATGTAGCGGGGACATGGAACGAGCAGTACTTC. Filled out from reference TRBV19 and TRBJ2-7, the complete variable domain reads DGGITQSPKYLFRKEGQNVTLSCEQNLNHDAMYWYRQDPGQGLRLIYYSQIVNDFQKGDIAEGYSVSREKKESFPLTVTSAQKNPTAFYLCASSIDVAGTWNEQYFGPGTRLTVT.

The V call is TRBV6-5, the J call TRBJ2-7, with D possibly matching TRBD1 (5 bases). The CDR3 is 15 amino acids. Germline loops: CDR1 MNHEY, CDR2 SVGAGI. The V end lost 6 bases, the J end lost 4 bases, and 19 bases lay between the germline ends. The CDR3 sequence is CASSPSVGVGYEQYF. The CDR3 DNA follows: TGTGCCAGCAGCCCCTCAGTAGGGGTGGGGTACGAGCAGTACTTC.

CDR3 protein: CASSSPQGMGSYEQYF. Here the CDR3 DNA reads TGTGCCAGCAGCTCCCCCCAGGGGATGGGCTCCTACGAGCAGTACTTC. The chain links TRBV13 to TRBJ2-7, with D possibly matching TRBD1 (6 bases). Trimming took off 4 bases at V and 0 bases at J, with 16 bases between the two ends. Germline V gene lookup returns CDR1 PRHDT and CDR2 FYEKMQ (reference sequence). This CDR3 is 16 amino acids long.

The rearrangement joins TRBV5-1 to TRBJ2-7; D may correspond to TRBD1 or TRBD2 (5 bases each). Trimming cost V 3 bases and J 5 bases, with 18 bases left between them. The CDR3 consists of 15 residues. Germline CDR1 and CDR2: SGHRS and YFSETQ. The CDR3 DNA follows: TGCGCCAGCAGCTGGAAACGGGGCGGGTTTGACGAGCAGTACTTC. Amino acid sequence: CASSWKRGGFDEQYF. Using reference TRBV5-1 and TRBJ2-7 for the parts outside the CDR3, the full variable domain is KAGVTQTPRYLIKTRGQQVTLSCSPISGHRSVSWYQQTPGQGLQFLFEYFSETQRNKGNFPGRFSGRQFSNSRSEMNVSTLELGDSALYLCASSWKRGGFDEQYFGPGTRLTVT.

The chain uses TRBV12-2 and TRBJ1-3. TRBV12-2 is given as a pseudogene. The CDR3 runs 16 residues. In nucleotides, the CDR3 is TGTGCAAGTCGCTTAGGGATAAAGAGGGATGGGTACACCATATATTTT. It codes for CASRLGIKRDGYTIYF.

This clone was recorded once. The V gene is TRBV2, the J gene TRBJ1-5; maybe TRBD1 (5 bases). The germline CDR1 and CDR2 sequences are SNHLY and FYNNEI. Trimming stripped 6 bases from V and 7 bases from J, with 16 bases between. The CDR3 runs 14 residues. The CDR3 loop is CASRAFYGGQPQHF. CDR3 nucleotides: TGTGCCAGCAGGGCCTTCTATGGGGGGCAGCCCCAGCATTTT.

A single count supports this clone. The CDR3 DNA follows: TGTGCCAGCATTCACGGGGAGACCCAGTACTTC. This codes for CASIHGETQYF. This chain uses TRBV5-6 with TRBJ2-5; D gene unclear. Germline-derived CDR1 and CDR2 are SGHDT and YYEEEE. V gave up 6 bases and J gave up 5 bases, with 8 bases separating them. This CDR3 is 11 amino acids long.

This chain joins TRBV10-1 and TRBJ2-4; TRBD1 matches at 8 bases. Per germline, CDR1 WNHNN and CDR2 SYGVQD (reference sequence). Trimming cost V 7 bases and J 1 base; bases outside gene matches: 6. The CDR3 spans 15 residues. CDR3 in amino acids: CASKDRAKAKNIQYF. The CDR3 region has the DNA TGCGCCAGCAAGGACAGGGCCAAGGCCAAAAACATTCAGTACTTC.

For this clone: This CDR3 is also generated by other DNA sequences in the sample. The chain links TRBV27 to TRBJ1-2; the D is unclear. Germline V gene lookup returns CDR1 MNHEY and CDR2 SMNVEV (reference sequence). This CDR3 spans 14 amino acids. V lost 6 bases and J 3 bases, leaving 14 bases between the germline ends. CDR3 protein: CASSLSGADYGYTF. CDR3 nucleotides: TGTGCCAGCAGCCTAAGTGGTGCGGACTATGGCTACACCTTC.